One sample yielded the 30 T cell receptor beta chains listed below, sequenced in a study of shared clonotypes between healthy human individuals. Some clones are missing from TCRdb's copy, which holds only in-frame ones; the method was immunoSEQ multiplex PCR. Of approximately 2.5 million clones in the sample, over 85% were seen once. Source material: naive CD4+ T cells from PBMCs. Subset denoted: CD45RA+ positively selected. The receptors were sampled from a man aged 18 to 30 in good health. Some clones in this sample may be carry-over from other donors' samples.

The CDR3 DNA reads as TGTGCCAGCAGCCCCGGACAGGGGTTTTACAATGAGCAGTTCTTC. Protein sequence: CASSPGQGFYNEQFF. The gene calls are TRBV9 and TRBJ2-1; the match to TRBD1 covers 9 bases. Germline V gene sequence: CDR1 SGDLS, CDR2 YYNGEE. CDR3 length: 15 amino acids. With 4 bases clipped from V and 4 bases from J, the junction kept 6 bases outside the gene matches. The full variable domain, its missing parts supplied by reference TRBV9 and TRBJ2-1, is DSGVTQTPKHLITATGQRVTLRCSPRSGDLSVYWYQQSLDQGLQFLIQYYNGEERAKGNILERFSAQQFPDLHSELNLSSLELGDSALYFCASSPGQGFYNEQFFGPGTRLTVL.

This sequence joins TRBV6-1 and TRBJ1-3, with D hard to call. CDR1 is MNHNS, CDR2 SASEGT, per germline. Trimming took 3 bases from V and 3 from J, leaving 9 bases between them. This CDR3 has 14 residues. The CDR3 bases are TGTGCCAGCAGTGACTTAGGGAATGGAAACACCATATATTTT. Amino acids: CASSDLGNGNTIYF.

The rearrangement uses TRBV9 and TRBJ2-7, with D hard to call. This CDR3 has 14 amino acids. V gave up 1 base and J gave up 0 bases, with 8 bases separating them. Germline-derived CDR1 and CDR2 are SGDLS and YYNGEE. The CDR3 sequence: CASSVYADSYEQYF. As DNA, the CDR3 is TGTGCCAGCAGCGTATATGCGGACTCCTACGAGCAGTACTTC.

This chain uses TRBV11-3 with TRBJ2-3; 10 nucleotides line up with TRBD2. V lost 5 bases to trimming and J lost 5 bases; unmatched junction nucleotides: 7. Germline CDR1 and CDR2: SGHNT and YENEEA. The CDR3 extends over 15 amino acids. This CDR3 is CASSPASGSLDTQYF. CDR3 DNA: TGTGCCAGCAGCCCCGCTAGCGGGAGTTTAGATACGCAGTATTTT.

This clone was detected once. The CDR3 coding sequence is TGCAGCGTTTCTCAGGGAAGAGGTGAAGCTTTCTTT. Its protein product is CSVSQGRGEAFF. The chain has TRBV29-1 and TRBJ1-1; D is perhaps TRBD1 (5 bases). Germline values: CDR1 SQVTM, CDR2 ANQGSEA. V lost 5 bases, J lost 7 bases, and 14 bases lay in between. This CDR3 has 12 residues.

The chain has TRBV25-1 and TRBJ2-3; 8 bases line up with TRBD2. CDR3 size: 13 residues. Germline V lookup: CDR1 MGHDK, CDR2 SYGVNS. V lost 6 bases to trimming and J lost 6 bases; unmatched junction nucleotides: 5. CDR3 coding DNA: TGTGCCAGCAGCGGGACTAGGGGGGATACGCAGTATTTT. It encodes CASSGTRGDTQYF.

The chain combines TRBV29-1 with TRBJ2-7; no reliable D call. This CDR3 has 11 amino acids. Germline CDR1 reads SQVTM; CDR2 reads ANQGSEA. Trimming took off 7 bases at V and 4 bases at J, with 11 bases between the two ends. CDR3: CSAGRPYEQYF. The CDR3 DNA is TGCAGCGCTGGGCGTCCTTACGAGCAGTACTTC.

This chain connects TRBV7-2 to TRBJ1-1, with D hard to call. The CDR3 extends over 12 amino acids. Trimming cost V 1 base and J 6 bases, with 6 bases left between them. The germline V gene encodes CDR1 SGHTA and CDR2 FQGNSA. CDR3: CASSLEWAEAFF. DNA for the CDR3: TGTGCCAGCAGCTTAGAGTGGGCTGAAGCTTTCTTT. The variable domain in full, with the rest retrieved from reference TRBV7-2 and TRBJ1-1, is GAGVSQSPSNKVTEKGKDVELRCDPISGHTALYWYRQSLGQGLEFLIYFQGNSAPDKSGLPSDRFSAERTGGSVSTLTIQRTQQEDSAVYLCASSLEWAEAFFGQGTRLTVV.

This clone has a single count. The rearrangement uses TRBV6-1 and TRBJ2-4; D perhaps matches TRBD1 (5 bases). V dropped 2 bases and J dropped 2 bases, with 10 bases sitting between them. The CDR3 totals 15 residues. Looked up from germline, CDR1 is MNHNS and CDR2 is SASEGT. The CDR3 protein is CASSEFQGTKNIQYF. The DNA of the CDR3 is TGTGCCAGCAGTGAATTTCAGGGAACCAAAAACATTCAGTACTTC.

The rearrangement links TRBV5-4 to TRBJ1-3, with unresolved D. This CDR3 has 17 amino acids. Germline V lookup: CDR1 SGHNT, CDR2 YYREEE (reference sequence). Between the trimmed V and J ends, which lost 2 bases and 0 bases, there was a span of 15 bases. The CDR3 DNA reads TGTGCCAGCAGCTTTAGGCCTGGCAGCCCCTCTGGAAACACCATATATTTT. Encoded protein: CASSFRPGSPSGNTIYF.

This clone was observed a single time. This chain uses TRBV28 with TRBJ2-1; 7 nucleotides agree with TRBD2. The CDR3 length is 14 residues. Trimming at V came to 2 bases and at J to 7 bases, leaving 5 bases not matched to a gene. Looked up from germline, CDR1 is MDHEN and CDR2 is SYDVKM. The CDR3 region has the DNA TGTGCCAGCAGTTTAACAGACGGGGGGAATGAGCAGTTCTTC. Amino acid sequence: CASSLTDGGNEQFF.

Worth noting for this clone: The same CDR3 can be traced to other DNA sequences in this sample. The rearrangement joins TRBV27 to TRBJ1-1, with D unclear. This CDR3 comprises 14 residues. The V and J ends lost 2 bases and 1 base respectively, with 8 bases between them. CDR1 is MNHEY, CDR2 SMNVEV, per germline (reference sequence). Written as DNA, the CDR3 is TGTGCCAGCAGTTTAATTTCGGGGAACACTGAAGCTTTCTTT. This codes for CASSLISGNTEAFF.

This chain connects TRBV6-5 to TRBJ1-5; 9 positions match TRBD1. The V gene end was trimmed by 5 bases and the J gene end by 7 bases; junction bases not matched to a gene: 3. Germline V CDR1 and CDR2: MNHEY, SVGAGI. This CDR3 is 13 amino acids long. The DNA of the CDR3 is TGTGCCAGCAGTACAGGGGGCCACCAGCCCCAGCATTTT. Its protein product is CASSTGGHQPQHF.

V usage is TRBV7-9 and J usage is TRBJ2-1, with TRBD2 identical over 7 bases. The junction had 6 bases not matched to a gene; V was cut back by 1 base and J by 6 bases. This CDR3 has 15 amino acids. Germline-derived CDR1 and CDR2 are SEHNR and FQNEAQ (reference sequence). CDR3: CASSLGDYLLNEQFF. The CDR3 DNA reads TGTGCCAGCAGCTTAGGGGACTACCTACTCAATGAGCAGTTCTTC.

This clone was counted between two and nine times. The chain employs TRBV21-1 and TRBJ1-5; the tabulated D call, TRBD1, remains unverified against the DNA. TRBV21-1 counts as a pseudogene. The CDR3 covers 17 residues. The DNA of the CDR3 is TGTGCCAGCAGCAAAGCGGTCCAGGGGGCACTCAATCAGCCCCAGCATTTT. It is translated as CASSKAVQGALNQPQHF.

V usage is TRBV27 and J usage is TRBJ2-1, with D unresolved. The CDR3 runs 11 residues. Per germline, CDR1 MNHEY and CDR2 SMNVEV (reference sequence). The V and J ends lost 8 bases and 3 bases respectively, with 5 bases between them. CDR3 residues: CASAFYNEQFF. The CDR3 nucleotides are TGTGCCAGCGCCTTCTACAATGAGCAGTTCTTC.

This chain uses TRBV5-5 with TRBJ2-5; D unresolved. The length of the CDR3 is 13 residues. The V end lost 0 bases, the J end lost 4 bases, and 7 bases lay between the germline ends. The germline CDR1 and CDR2 sequences are SGHKS and YYEKEE (reference sequence). In DNA form, the CDR3 reads TGTGCCAGCAGCTTGGGGTACGGAGAGACCCAGTACTTC. It yields the protein CASSLGYGETQYF.

The rearrangement joins TRBV5-6 to TRBJ1-2; D is perhaps TRBD1 (6 bases). The V and J ends lost 4 bases and 7 bases respectively, with 14 bases between them. Germline V CDR1 and CDR2: SGHDT, YYEEEE. The CDR3 has 13 residues. CDR3 sequence reads: CASSMRQGFGYTF. The DNA of the CDR3 is TGTGCCAGCAGCATGCGGCAGGGGTTTGGCTACACCTTC. Full variable domain (outside the CDR3, taken from reference TRBV5-6 and TRBJ1-2): DAGVTQSPTHLIKTRGQQVTLRCSPKSGHDTVSWYQQALGQGPQFIFQYYEEEERQRGNFPDRFSGHQFPNYSSELNVNALLLGDSALYLCASSMRQGFGYTFGSGTRLTVV.

This clone appeared once. The V gene is TRBV30, the J gene TRBJ2-5; a possible D gene is TRBD1 (6 bases). Germline V gives CDR1 GTSNPN, CDR2 SVGIG (reference sequence). This CDR3 region has 13 residues. V lost 3 bases and J lost 5, with 13 bases in between. CDR3 in amino acids: CAWSPTGPETQYF. The CDR3 DNA follows: TGTGCCTGGAGCCCAACAGGGCCGGAGACCCAGTACTTC.

The chain links TRBV7-3 to TRBJ2-2; D gene unclear. Germline CDR1 SGHTA, CDR2 FQGTGA. This CDR3 is 14 amino acids long. The V and J ends lost 5 bases and 6 bases respectively, with 13 bases between them. CDR3 sequence: CASSSIDGPGELFF. In DNA form, the CDR3 reads TGTGCCAGCAGCAGTATAGACGGGCCCGGGGAGCTGTTTTTT.

The V gene is TRBV4-1, the J gene TRBJ2-5; 9 bases match TRBD2. The CDR3 loop spans 14 amino acids. CDR1 and CDR2 from the germline V gene are MGHRA and YSYEKL. The ends lost 3 bases at V and 5 bases at J; junction bases unmatched: 4. In DNA form, the CDR3 reads TGCGCCAGCAGCCACCAAGGGACTAGCGAGACCCAGTACTTC. Amino acids: CASSHQGTSETQYF.

The J gene is TRBJ2-5, the V gene TRBV15, with 7 bases aligning to TRBD1. The CDR3 sequence is 13 residues long. CDR1 and CDR2 from the germline V gene are LNHNV and YYDKDF (reference sequence). J was trimmed by 4 bases and V by 6 bases; bases with no gene match: 5. For the CDR3, the DNA is TGTGCCACCAGAGTGGGACAGTCAGAGACCCAGTACTTC. It encodes CATRVGQSETQYF.

The V and J genes are TRBV11-3 and TRBJ2-7, with D uncertain. Germline loops: CDR1 SGHNT, CDR2 YENEEA. This CDR3 has 12 amino acids. V gave up 8 bases and J gave up 2 bases, with 10 bases separating them. The CDR3 sequence is CASSMKPYEQYF. As DNA, the CDR3 is TGTGCCAGCTCCATGAAGCCCTACGAGCAGTACTTC.

This sequence joins TRBV27 and TRBJ1-2, with D possibly matching TRBD1 (5 bases). The germline V gene has CDR1 MNHEY and CDR2 SMNVEV (reference sequence). The CDR3 runs 12 residues. Between the trimmed V and J ends, which lost 3 bases and 13 bases, there was a span of 15 bases. CDR3 DNA: TGTGCCAGCAGTTTGCGCCCAGGGAACCCCACCTTC. The encoded protein is CASSLRPGNPTF.

Note on this clone: Other DNA sequences in the same sample also yield this CDR3. The rearrangement joins TRBV30 to TRBJ1-2; TRBD1 might be the D (5 bases). This CDR3 has 13 amino acids. The V end lost 0 bases, the J end lost 4 bases, and 9 bases lay between the germline ends. In germline, CDR1 is GTSNPN, CDR2 SVGIG (reference sequence). The CDR3 region is CAWSVQGTYGYTF. The CDR3 DNA reads as TGTGCCTGGAGTGTTCAGGGAACCTATGGCTACACCTTC.

This chain connects TRBV27 to TRBJ2-7; D uncertain. The length of the CDR3 is 14 residues. V was cut by 3 bases and J by 6 bases, with 15 bases left in between. Germline V gene sequence: CDR1 MNHEY, CDR2 SMNVEV (reference sequence). CDR3 nucleotides: TGTGCCAGCAGTTTCGGCCCCAAGGTATCCGAGCAGTACTTC. The encoded protein is CASSFGPKVSEQYF.

The J gene is TRBJ2-7, the V gene TRBV5-1; 11 bases line up with TRBD1. The CDR3 loop spans 16 amino acids. Germline CDR1 and CDR2: SGHRS and YFSETQ. J was trimmed by 6 bases and V by 4 bases; bases with no gene match: 12. CDR3 in amino acids: CASSHRPGQGEVEQYF. In DNA, the CDR3 is TGCGCCAGCAGCCACCGACCGGGACAGGGGGAGGTCGAGCAGTACTTC.

The V call is TRBV21-1, the J call TRBJ2-7; the table's TRBD2 call for D was not verified on the DNA. TRBV21-1 is an annotated pseudogene. The CDR3 spans 20 residues. The CDR3 coding sequence is TGTGCCAGCAGCACGACATCGCCGGGACTAGCGGGAGAAAGGTCCTACGAGCAGTACTTC. It codes for CASSTTSPGLAGERSYEQYF.

With regard to this clone: One end of the junction varies from germline; a read error may be responsible. The rearrangement joins TRBV6-1 to TRBJ2-7; 8 bases match TRBD2. The CDR3 spans 12 residues. The germline CDR1 and CDR2 sequences are MNHNS and SASEGT. In DNA, the CDR3 is TGTGCCAGCAGTAAAGCGGTAGCGGGGATGTTCTTC. Translating gives CASSKAVAGMFF.

The genes are TRBV28 and TRBJ2-2; a possible D gene is TRBD2 (5 bases). This CDR3 has 16 residues. V shed 5 bases and J shed 0 bases, with 13 bases lying between them. Germline CDR1 and CDR2: MDHEN and SYDVKM. CDR3 nucleotide sequence: TGTGCCAGCAGTACCCCCGGACTCACGAACACCGGGGAGCTGTTTTTT. Translation: CASSTPGLTNTGELFF.